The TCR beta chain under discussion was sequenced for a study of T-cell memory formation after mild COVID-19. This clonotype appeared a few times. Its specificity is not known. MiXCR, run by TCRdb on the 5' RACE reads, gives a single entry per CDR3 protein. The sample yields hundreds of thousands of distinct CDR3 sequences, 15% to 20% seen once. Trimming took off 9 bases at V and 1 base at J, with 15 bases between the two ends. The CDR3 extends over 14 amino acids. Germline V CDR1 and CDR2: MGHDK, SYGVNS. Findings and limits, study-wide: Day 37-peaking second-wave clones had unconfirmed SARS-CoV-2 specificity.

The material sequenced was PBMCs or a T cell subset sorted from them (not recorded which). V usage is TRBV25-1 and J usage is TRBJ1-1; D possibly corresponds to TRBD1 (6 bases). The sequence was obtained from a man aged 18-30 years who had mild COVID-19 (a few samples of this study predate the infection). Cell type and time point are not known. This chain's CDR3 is CASKGQTSNTEAFF. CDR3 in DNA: TGTGCCAGTAAAGGACAGACTTCGAACACTGAAGCTTTCTTT.